This T cell receptor beta chain appears in the sequencing data of a study of T-cell reconstitution after alpha-beta-depleted transplantation in children. Library preparation (for TCRbeta) was performed with unique molecular identifiers. TCRdb re-analysed the PCR reads in MiXCR, keeping a single row per CDR3 protein. In the table there are 700,000 to 950,000 distinct CDR3 sequences, 16% of which are singletons. In this sample, this clonotype turned up a few times. The antigen is undetermined. CDR3 length equals 16 residues. V shed 4 bases and J 0 bases; nucleotides not matched to a gene: 3. Per the germline V gene, CDR1 is SGHNT and CDR2 is YENEEA. Whole-study results and caveats: Diversity and T-cell counts at one year after transplant derived mostly from new T cells. The study reportedly traced alpha-beta T cells about two months after transplant to several hundred expanded graft clones. Where some patients showed high TCRbeta diversity at day 60, it came from recipient T cells and thymic progenitors that had survived.

The gene calls are TRBV11-3 and TRBJ2-3, with 11 bases identical to TRBD2. This sequence was found in a male patient between 5 and 17 years old who had a stem cell transplant for acute lymphoblastic leukemia, so the T cells may come from the graft donor. Sequenced here: PBMCs, mostly from graft donor cells, sampled 360 days after TCRalphabeta/CD19-depleted stem cell transplant. CDR3 residues: CASSWGLAASTDTQYF. DNA of the CDR3: TGTGCCAGCAGCTGGGGACTAGCGGCCAGCACAGATACGCAGTATTTT.